This TCR beta chain was found in a study of blood T cells in healthy people across ages. Combining a sample-barcoded 5' primer with a J-beta primer mix, a second PCR ran for 7 to 11 cycles. TCRdb reanalysed the 5' RACE reads using MiXCR and keeps one entry per CDR3 protein. The data contain roughly 1.5 million distinct CDR3 sequences, roughly 43% of them singletons. Germline lookup yields CDR1 SGHDT and CDR2 YYEEEE. CDR3 length equals 16 residues. V was clipped by 1 base and J by 5 bases; unmatched bases: 5. The TCR comes from a woman between 18 and 29 years old in good health. The chain has TRBV5-6 and TRBJ2-1; 11 bases agree with TRBD2. The material sequenced was blood. The CDR3 nucleotides are TGTGCCAGCAGCTTGCGATTAGCGGGAGGGCACAATGAGCAGTTCTTC. Translated: CASSLRLAGGHNEQFF.